This is a list of T cell receptor beta chains from one sample in a study of cytomegalovirus exposure and HLA in healthy donors. The assay was immunoSEQ multiplex PCR, and TCRdb's table has in-frame clones only and misses some. The profile shows under 200,000 clones, over 75% of them singletons. Sequencing input: PBMCs. All receptors derive from a woman aged 25 to 39 in good health and CMV-seronegative. Both conserved end residues are part of each CDR3. The D gene is left open where the match is weak. Size is omitted from some rows. Given values are once, few, many or a class for expanded clones.

TRBV2	-	-	TRBJ2-7	CASSVEDRLKYF	TGTGCCAGCAGTGTCGAGGATCGGCTTAAGTACTTC
TRBV18	TRBD1	-	TRBJ1-2	CASSPVPGQGTGGYTF	TGTGCCAGCTCACCCGTACCGGGACAGGGGACGGGTGGCTACACCTTC
TRBV5-3	-	few	TRBJ1-6	CARSLDRSPLHF	TGTGCCAGAAGCTTGGACAGGAGTCCCCTCCACTTT
TRBV9	TRBD1	-	TRBJ1-6	CASGTENSPLHF	TGTGCCAGCGGGACAGAAAATTCACCCCTCCACTTT
TRBV4-1	-	-	TRBJ1-5	CASSQEGAQPQHF	TGCGCCAGCAGCCAAGAGGGGGCTCAGCCCCAGCATTTT
TRBV5-1	TRBD1	few	TRBJ1-6	CASSLAGQGGSSYNSPLHF	TGCGCCAGCAGCTTGGCAGGACAGGGGGGGAGCTCCTATAATTCACCCCTCCACTTT
TRBV16	-	-	TRBJ1-5	CASVSGESNQPQHF	TGTGCCAGCGTCTCGGGGGAAAGCAATCAGCCCCAGCATTTT
TRBV7-8	TRBD1	-	TRBJ2-7	CASSLVRDRVYEQYF	TGTGCCAGCAGCTTAGTACGGGACAGGGTCTACGAGCAGTACTTC
TRBV2	-	-	TRBJ2-5	CAGGTVKETQYF	TGTGCCGGCGGGACAGTGAAAGAGACCCAGTACTTC
TRBV15	TRBD1	-	TRBJ1-2	CATSPRDRVNYGYTF	TGTGCCACCAGCCCCCGGGACAGGGTCAACTATGGCTACACCTTC
TRBV7-9	-	-	TRBJ1-2	CASSSLGRNGYTF	TGTGCCAGCAGCTCACTGGGCCGAAACGGCTACACCTTC
TRBV7-6	-	-	TRBJ1-6	CASSLAERGNSPLHF	TGTGCCAGCAGCTTAGCGGAGAGGGGGAATTCACCCCTCCACTTT
TRBV19	-	-	TRBJ1-3	CASSSDSSGNTIYF	TGTGCCAGTAGTAGTGACAGCTCTGGAAACACCATATATTTT
TRBV7-7	-	-	TRBJ2-5	CTSSRGQPLGETQYF	TGTACTAGCAGCCGGGGACAGCCCTTAGGGGAGACCCAGTACTTC
TRBV27	TRBD1	-	TRBJ1-4	CASRSDRHNEKLFF	TGTGCCAGCAGATCGGACAGGCATAATGAAAAACTGTTTTTT
TRBV11-2	-	-	TRBJ2-2	CASRQDSPGELFF	TGTGCCAGCAGACAGGACAGCCCCGGGGAGCTGTTTTTT